This T cell receptor beta chain was obtained from a study of T cells in Graves' hyperthyroidism and ophthalmopathy. Study overall: Peripheral blood was acquired at first diagnosis, ahead of any therapy whatsoever.

Absence of ophthalmopathy progression within 18 months defined stable Graves' hyperthyroidism. PBMCs stemmed from less than 13 ml fresh peripheral blood. It was RNA transcripts that yielded the amplified TCR beta CDR3 regions. Carried out on the TCR CDR3, a first-round RT-PCR used the HTBI primer set. MiXCR, run by TCRdb on the multiplex PCR reads, gives a single entry per CDR3 protein. Here the sample spans over 650,000 distinct CDR3 sequences, 16% being singletons. This CDR3 is built from 15 residues. Trimming left V 2 bases short and J 1 base short, with 11 bases between. The germline gives CDR1 LNHNV, CDR2 YYDKDF (reference sequence). Details on this clonotype: Its antigen is unidentified.

Findings and caveats of the study: Classification by a 13 V-J model distinguished ophthalmopathy from stable hyperthyroidism.

The receptor was isolated from a man younger than 35 with Graves' hyperthyroidism. The gene calls are TRBV15 and TRBJ1-2; unclear D gene. The specimen sequenced was blood. The CDR3 nucleotides are TGTGCCACCAGCAGACCGGACGGGCTTAACTATGGCTACACCTTC. Translation gives CATSRPDGLNYGYTF.